The 14 T cell receptor beta chains listed next were all sequenced from one sample in a study of identical twins. One entry per CDR3 protein results from TCRdb running MiXCR on the 5' RACE reads. The sample lists more than 200,000 distinct CDR3 sequences, around 15% occurring once. Sample: memory (CD45RO+) T cells sorted from blood. These receptors came from a woman between 18 and 29 years old in good health.

The J gene is TRBJ2-3, the V gene TRBV5-5; 8 positions match TRBD2. Germline CDR1 is SGHKS and CDR2 is YYEKEE (reference sequence). The V gene end was trimmed by 2 bases and the J gene end by 0 bases; junction bases not matched to a gene: 2. This CDR3 comprises 15 residues. CDR3 protein: CASSLLADSTDTQYF. The CDR3 DNA is TGTGCCAGCAGCTTACTAGCGGACAGCACAGATACGCAGTATTTT.

This clonotype was detected many times. The genes are TRBV5-1 and TRBJ2-7; possible D gene TRBD2, 6 bases. Trimming took off 0 bases at V and 3 bases at J, with 10 bases between the two ends. There are 14 residues in the CDR3. Germline CDR1 SGHRS, CDR2 YFSETQ. CDR3 nucleotide sequence: TGCGCCAGCAGCTTGGTTGGAGGGGACTACGAGCAGTACTTC. Its translation is CASSLVGGDYEQYF.

This clonotype has more than one count but fewer than ten. This chain joins TRBV12-3 or TRBV12-4 and TRBJ1-4; D is possibly TRBD1 (6 bases). This CDR3 has 13 residues. V lost 6 bases and J 7 bases, leaving 12 bases between the germline ends. Written as DNA, the CDR3 is TGTGCCAGCAGGACGACAGGTTTTGAAAAACTGTTTTTT. Translated, it gives CASRTTGFEKLFF.

This clonotype was counted between two and nine times. The V gene is TRBV6-1, the J gene TRBJ2-7, with D unresolved. The CDR3 loop spans 14 amino acids. Trimming shortened V by 5 bases and J by 2 bases, and 13 bases separated the two germline ends. CDR1 and CDR2 (germline): MNHNS, SASEGT. The CDR3 DNA is TGTGCCAGCAGTCTCGTCCCGGATCCCTACGAGCAGTACTTC. It encodes CASSLVPDPYEQYF.

This clonotype has a count of ten or more. This sequence joins TRBV20-1 and TRBJ1-5, with D maybe TRBD1 (6 bases). The CDR3 runs 14 residues. V was trimmed by 4 bases and J by 1 base, leaving 11 bases between them. Per germline, CDR1 DFQATT and CDR2 SNEGSKA (reference sequence). The CDR3 loop is CSAKTGSSNQPQHF. In DNA, the CDR3 is TGCAGTGCTAAAACAGGGTCGAGCAATCAGCCCCAGCATTTT.

This clonotype was detected only a few times. The rearrangement joins TRBV9 to TRBJ2-3; no clear D. Deletions cut 2 bases from V and 2 bases from J, with 6 bases between. CDR3 size: 13 residues. The germline gives CDR1 SGDLS, CDR2 YYNGEE. CDR3 protein: CASSVANTDTQYF. The DNA of the CDR3 is TGTGCCAGCAGCGTTGCTAACACAGATACGCAGTATTTT.

This clonotype was recorded at least ten times. The gene calls are TRBV12-3 or TRBV12-4 and TRBJ2-1, with a weak D call TRBD2 (5 bases). V was shortened by 5 bases and J by 7 bases, with 18 bases between the two germline ends. This CDR3 is 15 amino acids long. The CDR3 sequence is CASSPLARFANEQFF. The CDR3 bases are TGTGCCAGCAGTCCCCTAGCTCGTTTCGCGAATGAGCAGTTCTTC.

CDR3 coding DNA: TGCAGTGCTCCACGGGCAGGGGACAGAAACACCTACGAGCAGTACTTC. It yields the protein CSAPRAGDRNTYEQYF. This chain links TRBV20-1 with TRBJ2-7; TRBD1 matches at 7 bases. Germline V gives CDR1 DFQATT, CDR2 SNEGSKA (reference sequence). V was clipped by 5 bases and J by 2 bases; unmatched bases: 15. The CDR3 consists of 16 residues.

This rearrangement joins TRBV7-2 to TRBJ2-4; D tentatively reads TRBD1 or TRBD2 (6 bases each). CDR3 length: 15 amino acids. Trimming cost V 3 bases and J 8 bases, with 17 bases left between them. Germline V gene data show CDR1 as SGHTA and CDR2 as FQGNSA. The CDR3 is CASSFRQGSGDIQYF. CDR3 sequence (DNA): TGTGCCAGCAGCTTTCGCCAGGGGTCGGGGGACATTCAGTACTTC.

This clonotype was observed at least ten times. J is TRBJ2-2 and V is TRBV20-1; 8 bases are shared with TRBD2. Trimming cost V 0 bases and J 6 bases; bases outside gene matches: 12. From germline, CDR1 is DFQATT and CDR2 SNEGSKA (reference sequence). This CDR3 has 17 amino acids. CDR3 sequence: CSARDSRASGGPGELFF. The CDR3 DNA reads TGCAGTGCTAGAGATTCTCGCGCGAGCGGGGGACCCGGGGAGCTGTTTTTT.

This chain joins TRBV6-1 and TRBJ1-1, with 7 bases identical to TRBD1. The V and J ends lost 7 bases and 5 bases, in that order; junction bases with no gene match: 7. CDR1 is MNHNS, CDR2 SASEGT, per germline. This CDR3 has 13 residues. This chain's CDR3 is CASIRQGGTEAFF. The CDR3 DNA reads TGTGCCAGCATCCGACAGGGTGGAACTGAAGCTTTCTTT.

This clonotype has a handful of counts. This chain links TRBV6-1 with TRBJ2-1; 7 bases fit TRBD1. V trimming: 2 bases; J trimming: 16 bases; junction bases outside the gene matches: 17. This CDR3 has 15 residues. Germline CDR1 reads MNHNS; CDR2 reads SASEGT. CDR3 residues: CASSELGTGTESYFF. The DNA for the CDR3 is TGTGCCAGCAGTGAACTTGGGACCGGGACAGAGAGCTATTTCTTC.

This chain uses TRBV30 with TRBJ1-1; 7 bases map to TRBD1. The CDR3 sequence is 13 residues long. The germline CDR1 and CDR2 sequences are GTSNPN and SVGIG (reference sequence). V was clipped by 7 bases and J by 3 bases; unmatched bases: 8. The CDR3 loop reads CALDTGVYTEAFF. Written as DNA, the CDR3 is TGTGCCTTGGATACAGGGGTCTACACTGAAGCTTTCTTT.

This clonotype came up a few times. The rearrangement joins TRBV2 to TRBJ2-3; D is unclear. The CDR3 extends over 12 amino acids. V lost 6 bases, J lost 0 bases, and 4 bases lay in between. Germline loops: CDR1 SNHLY, CDR2 FYNNEI. CDR3 nucleotide sequence: TGTGCCAGCAGCGTAAGCACAGATACGCAGTATTTT. Amino acid sequence: CASSVSTDTQYF.